This T cell receptor beta chain is from a study of blood T cell repertoires in COVID-19. For the study at large: Acute and convalescent COVID-19 samples came from the United States, Italy and Spain. The cDNA or gDNA used as material had been derived from T cells, B-cell-depleted T cells, or PBMCs.

Assay: immunoSEQ multiplex PCR; the TCRdb copy retains only in-frame clones and omits some. Of about 500,000 clones listed, approximately 86% are singletons. This CDR3 has 13 amino acids. Trimming pared 6 bases from V and 1 base from J, leaving 10 bases between. The germline V gene encodes CDR1 SGHTA and CDR2 FQGNSA. Self-reported history from a screening survey and questionnaire set each donor's cohort. Donors in Cohort 3 counted as recovered after two negative PCRs, clearance, or symptom resolution. V is TRBV7-2 and J is TRBJ2-7; D is ambiguous. Sequences were obtained from PBMCs or T cells enriched from blood (not recorded which). This receptor was taken from a woman younger than 35 who had recovered from COVID-19. CDR3 bases: TGTGCCAGCAGTATCGTCCGGTCCTACGAGCAGTACTTC. Its protein product is CASSIVRSYEQYF. Complete variable domain (other parts from reference TRBV7-2 and TRBJ2-7): GAGVSQSPSNKVTEKGKDVELRCDPISGHTALYWYRQSLGQGLEFLIYFQGNSAPDKSGLPSDRFSAERTGGSVSTLTIQRTQQEDSAVYLCASSIVRSYEQYFGPGTRLTVT.